This TCR beta chain was recovered during a study of blood T cell repertoires in COVID-19. Study overall: The cDNA or gDNA used as material had been derived from T cells, B-cell-depleted T cells, or PBMCs.

Some clones are missing from TCRdb's copy, which holds only in-frame ones; the method was immunoSEQ multiplex PCR. The table records fewer than 250,000 clones, roughly four fifths of them present only once. Per germline, CDR1 MNHEY and CDR2 SMNVEV (reference sequence). The CDR3 length is 11 residues. Trimming pared 3 bases from V and 7 bases from J, leaving 7 bases between. This chain links TRBV27 with TRBJ2-7; possible D gene TRBD2, 6 bases. The clonotype was recovered from a woman between 40 and 55 years old with active or convalescent COVID-19. Sequencing input: peripheral blood. In DNA, the CDR3 is TGTGCCAGCAGTTTTCGGGGGGAGCAGTACTTC. As protein: CASSFRGEQYF.